The sequence of this T cell receptor (beta chain) was determined in a study of blood T cell repertoires in COVID-19. Study summary: COVID-19 samples, acute and convalescent, were from the United States, Italy and Spain. PBMCs, B-cell-depleted T cells, or T cells provided the cDNA or gDNA that made up the material.

Deletions cut 4 bases from V and 2 bases from J, with 15 bases between. CDR3 size: 15 residues. Germline V gives CDR1 LNHDA, CDR2 SQIVND (reference sequence). Authors' methods: Using reference gene primer amplification, nucleated cell counts were estimated. Measured with immunoSEQ multiplex PCR; TCRdb has only the in-frame clones, and not every one. V and J calls plus clone size are reproduced from that table; the DNA served to infer D and trimming. Of roughly 76,000 clones listed, around 89% are singletons. The clonotype originates from a man between 65 and 85 years old with active or convalescent COVID-19. The chain combines TRBV19 with TRBJ2-7, with D perhaps matching TRBD2 (6 bases). The sequenced sample consisted of peripheral blood. The CDR3 coding sequence is TGTGCCAGTAGTAGCGGGAAATCCCTCCCCTACGAGCAGTACTTC. Translated, it gives CASSSGKSLPYEQYF.